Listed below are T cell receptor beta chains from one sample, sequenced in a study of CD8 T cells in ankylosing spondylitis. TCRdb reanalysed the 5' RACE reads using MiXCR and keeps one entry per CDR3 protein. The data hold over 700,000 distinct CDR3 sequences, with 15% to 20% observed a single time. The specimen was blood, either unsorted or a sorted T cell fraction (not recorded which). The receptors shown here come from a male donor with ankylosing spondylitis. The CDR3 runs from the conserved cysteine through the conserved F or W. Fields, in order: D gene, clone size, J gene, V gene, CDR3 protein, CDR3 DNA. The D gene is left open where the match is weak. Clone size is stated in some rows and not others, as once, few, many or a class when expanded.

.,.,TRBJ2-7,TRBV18,CASSPSVIYEQYF,TGTGCCAGCTCACCATCCGTTATCTACGAGCAGTACTTC
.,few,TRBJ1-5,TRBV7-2,CASSLGLGPRPQHF,TGTGCCAGCAGCTTAGGTTTGGGCCCTCGGCCCCAGCATTTT
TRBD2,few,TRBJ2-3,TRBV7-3,CASSLGGLGQDTQYF,TGTGCCAGCAGCTTAGGTGGACTAGGACAAGATACGCAGTATTTT
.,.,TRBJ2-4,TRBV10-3,CAISPGPLAKNIQYF,TGTGCCATCAGCCCAGGACCCCTAGCCAAAAACATTCAGTACTTC
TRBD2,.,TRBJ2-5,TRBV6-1,CASRTSGEKETQYF,TGTGCCAGCAGGACTAGCGGGGAAAAAGAGACCCAGTACTTC
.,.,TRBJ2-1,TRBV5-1,CASSLGEGPYNEQFF,TGCGCCAGCAGCTTGGGTGAGGGACCCTACAATGAGCAGTTCTTC
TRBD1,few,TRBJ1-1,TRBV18,CASSPSQPGQLAFF,TGTGCCAGCTCACCATCACAGCCGGGACAGCTAGCTTTCTTT
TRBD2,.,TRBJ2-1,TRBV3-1,CASSSQSSGSFDEQFF,TGTGCCAGCAGCTCACAAAGTAGCGGGAGTTTTGATGAGCAGTTCTTC
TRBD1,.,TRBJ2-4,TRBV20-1,CSAPPTGKDIQYF,TGCAGTGCCCCTCCGACAGGGAAGGACATTCAGTACTTC
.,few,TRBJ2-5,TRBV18,CASSPGFQETQYF,TGTGCCAGCTCTCCGGGTTTCCAAGAGACCCAGTACTTC
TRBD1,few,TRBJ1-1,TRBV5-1,CASSLGTGTNTEAFF,TGCGCCAGCAGCTTGGGGACAGGGACGAACACTGAAGCTTTCTTT
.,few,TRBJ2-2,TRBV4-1,CASSQDEAGRSANTGELFF,TGCGCCAGCAGCCAAGATGAGGCAGGGAGGTCCGCGAACACCGGGGAGCTGTTTTTT
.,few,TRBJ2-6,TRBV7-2,CASSPPRGGANVLTF,TGTGCCAGCAGCCCCCCCCGGGGTGGGGCCAACGTCCTGACTTTC
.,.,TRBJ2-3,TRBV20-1,CSARGKGRRTDTQYF,TGCAGTGCTAGAGGGAAAGGGAGACGCACAGATACGCAGTATTTT
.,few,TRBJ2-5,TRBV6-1,CASSRRGAGDQETQYF,TGTGCCAGCAGCCGCAGGGGAGCAGGGGACCAAGAGACCCAGTACTTC
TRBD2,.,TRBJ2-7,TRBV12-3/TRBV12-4,CASSLAGIYSEQYF,TGTGCCAGCAGCTTAGCGGGAATCTATTCTGAGCAGTACTTC
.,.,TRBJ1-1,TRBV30,CAWSVLAEAFF,TGTGCCTGGAGTGTACTGGCTGAAGCTTTCTTT
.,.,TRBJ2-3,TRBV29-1,CSVRGGSSTDTQYF,TGCAGCGTTCGTGGCGGATCGAGCACAGATACGCAGTATTTT
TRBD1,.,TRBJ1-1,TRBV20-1,CSVWDRGQNEAFF,TGCAGTGTGTGGGACAGGGGGCAAAATGAAGCTTTCTTT
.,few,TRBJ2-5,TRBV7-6,CASSLDQGQETQYF,TGTGCCAGCAGCTTAGACCAGGGCCAAGAGACCCAGTACTTC
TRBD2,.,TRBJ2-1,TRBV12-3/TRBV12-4,CASSRLAGEKYEQFF,TGTGCCAGCAGTCGACTAGCGGGTGAAAAATACGAGCAGTTCTTC
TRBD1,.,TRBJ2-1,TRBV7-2,CASSLDLGGEQFF,TGTGCCAGCAGCTTAGACCTAGGGGGCGAACAGTTCTTC
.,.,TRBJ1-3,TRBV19,CASKIISSGNTIYF,TGTGCCAGTAAAATCATCAGCTCTGGAAACACCATATATTTT
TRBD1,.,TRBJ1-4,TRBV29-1,CSVTGEDEKLFF,TGCAGCGTTACAGGGGAGGATGAAAAACTGTTTTTT
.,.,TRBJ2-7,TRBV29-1,CSVDSSGHEQYF,TGCAGCGTTGATAGTAGCGGTCACGAGCAGTACTTC
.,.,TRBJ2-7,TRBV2,CASMRQATYEQYF,TGTGCCAGCATGCGACAGGCCACCTACGAGCAGTACTTC
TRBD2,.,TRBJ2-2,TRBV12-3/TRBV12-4,CASSWVAGARNTGELFF,TGTGCCAGCAGTTGGGTGGCGGGAGCGAGGAACACCGGGGAGCTGTTTTTT
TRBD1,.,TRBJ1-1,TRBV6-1,CASRPTGGNTEAFF,TGTGCCAGCAGACCAACAGGGGGGAACACTGAAGCTTTCTTT
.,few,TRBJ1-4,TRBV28,CASSLQGGKLFF,TGTGCCAGCAGTTTACAAGGGGGAAAACTGTTTTTT